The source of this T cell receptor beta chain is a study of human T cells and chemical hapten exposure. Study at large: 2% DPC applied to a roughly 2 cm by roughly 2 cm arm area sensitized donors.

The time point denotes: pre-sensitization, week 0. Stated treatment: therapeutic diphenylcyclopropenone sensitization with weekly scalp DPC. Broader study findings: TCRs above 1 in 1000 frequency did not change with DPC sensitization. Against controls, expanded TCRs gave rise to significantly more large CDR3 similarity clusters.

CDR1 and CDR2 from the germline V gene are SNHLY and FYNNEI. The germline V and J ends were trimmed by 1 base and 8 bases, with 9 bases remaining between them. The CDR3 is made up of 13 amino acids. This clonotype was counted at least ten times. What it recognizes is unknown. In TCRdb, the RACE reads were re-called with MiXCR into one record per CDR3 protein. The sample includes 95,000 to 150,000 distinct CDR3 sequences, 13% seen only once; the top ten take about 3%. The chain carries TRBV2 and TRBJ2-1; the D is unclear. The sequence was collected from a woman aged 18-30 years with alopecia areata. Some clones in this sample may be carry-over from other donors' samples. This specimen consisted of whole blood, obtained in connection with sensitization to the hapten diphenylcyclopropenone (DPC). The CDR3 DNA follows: TGTGCCAGCAGTGAAGATCTCGTCTATGAGCAGTTCTTC. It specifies CASSEDLVYEQFF.